These 31 T cell receptor beta chains were sequenced from one sample in a study of blood T cell repertoires in COVID-19. TCRdb keeps only in-frame clones here, not all; method: immunoSEQ multiplex PCR. The data contain about 220,000 clones, 82% of them singletons. Sequences were obtained from peripheral blood. These TCRs come from a woman of 80 years or more with COVID-19, enrolled during active disease.

The V and J genes are TRBV30 and TRBJ1-1; 8 bases line up with TRBD1. Germline loops: CDR1 GTSNPN, CDR2 SVGIG (reference sequence). This CDR3 is 13 amino acids long. V gave up 3 bases and J gave up 1 base; unmatched junction bases: 1. The CDR3 here is CAWRTGANTEAFF. The CDR3 DNA reads as TGTGCCTGGAGGACAGGGGCGAACACTGAAGCTTTCTTT.

V usage is TRBV6-5 and J usage is TRBJ2-5; 7 bases align to TRBD2. Germline CDR1 is MNHEY and CDR2 is SVGAGI. This CDR3 spans 16 amino acids. V was clipped by 2 bases and J by 1 base; unmatched bases: 7. The CDR3 protein is CASSYGAGEGQETQYF. For the CDR3, the DNA is TGTGCCAGCAGTTACGGGGCGGGAGAGGGCCAAGAGACCCAGTACTTC.

The chain joins TRBV5-8 to TRBJ1-5; TRBD1 might be the D (6 bases). Between the trimmed V and J ends, which lost 0 bases and 7 bases, there was a span of 14 bases. The CDR3 spans 15 residues. From germline, CDR1 is SGHTS and CDR2 YDEGEE. CDR3 in amino acids: CASSLVQGIRQPQHF. The CDR3 DNA is TGTGCCAGCAGCTTGGTACAGGGTATTCGACAGCCCCAGCATTTT. The variable domain in full, with the rest retrieved from reference TRBV5-8 and TRBJ1-5, is EAGVTQSPTHLIKTRGQQATLRCSPISGHTSVYWYQQALGLGLQFLLWYDEGEERNRGNFPPRFSGRQFPNYSSELNVNALELEDSALYLCASSLVQGIRQPQHFGDGTRLSIL.

This chain links TRBV18 with TRBJ1-5, with 7 bases that match TRBD1. This CDR3 spans 15 amino acids. Germline V gives CDR1 KGHSH, CDR2 LQKENI. With 2 bases clipped from V and 5 bases from J, the junction kept 6 bases outside the gene matches. The CDR3 region has the DNA TGTGCCAGCTCACCAGGGACAGCACAGGATCAGCCCCAGCATTTT. Translated, it gives CASSPGTAQDQPQHF.

This clone was seen just once. The rearrangement uses TRBV9 and TRBJ1-1, with D possibly TRBD1 on 5 matching bases. The CDR3 is made up of 15 amino acids. Deletions cut 0 bases from V and 5 bases from J, with 14 bases between. Germline values: CDR1 SGDLS, CDR2 YYNGEE. The CDR3 sequence is CASSVGRGEGTEAFF. DNA of the CDR3: TGTGCCAGCAGCGTAGGACGGGGGGAAGGGACTGAAGCTTTCTTT. Variable domain in full (rest from reference TRBV9 and TRBJ1-1): DSGVTQTPKHLITATGQRVTLRCSPRSGDLSVYWYQQSLDQGLQFLIQYYNGEERAKGNILERFSAQQFPDLHSELNLSSLELGDSALYFCASSVGRGEGTEAFFGQGTRLTVV.

The V and J genes are TRBV27 and TRBJ1-1, with no clear D. Per the germline V gene, CDR1 is MNHEY and CDR2 is SMNVEV (reference sequence). The CDR3 extends over 15 amino acids. With 4 bases removed from V and 0 bases from J, the gap between germline ends came to 12 bases. The CDR3 reads CASSYNPRLNTEAFF. DNA of the CDR3: TGTGCCAGCAGTTACAACCCCCGTTTGAACACTGAAGCTTTCTTT.

This chain uses TRBV4-3 with TRBJ2-1; TRBD2 matches at 10 bases. CDR3 length: 16 amino acids. The V segment lost 9 bases and the J segment 0 bases; nucleotides outside the gene matches: 8. Per germline, CDR1 LGHNA and CDR2 YSLEER. The CDR3 is CASKPSSGSSYNEQFF. CDR3 sequence (DNA): TGCGCCAGTAAACCTTCTAGCGGGAGCTCCTACAATGAGCAGTTCTTC.

V usage is TRBV20-1 and J usage is TRBJ1-4; the D is unclear. This CDR3 has 14 residues. Germline V gene data show CDR1 as DFQATT and CDR2 as SNEGSKA (reference sequence). Trimming removed 4 bases at V and 0 bases at J, with 9 bases between. The CDR3 bases are TGCAGTGCTAATGACGTTGCAACTAATGAAAAACTGTTTTTT. Encoded protein: CSANDVATNEKLFF.

The chain recombines TRBV18 with TRBJ1-2; possibly TRBD1 for D (6 bases). CDR3 length equals 13 residues. The V end was cut by 6 bases, the J end by 9 bases, with 17 bases between. Germline assignment: CDR1 KGHSH and CDR2 LQKENI. CDR3 loop: CASSPWGGRRYTF. In DNA, the CDR3 is TGTGCCAGCTCCCCCTGGGGGGGGCGCCGCTACACCTTC.

The chain combines TRBV19 with TRBJ1-5, with TRBD1 identical over 8 bases. There are 15 residues in the CDR3. The J segment lost 6 bases and the V segment lost 3 bases, leaving 7 bases of the junction unmatched. Germline CDR1 is LNHDA and CDR2 is SQIVND (reference sequence). CDR3 nucleotides: TGTGCCAGTAGTATCCCAGGGGGCGTGGGTCAGCCCCAGCATTTT. Translation: CASSIPGGVGQPQHF.

The rearrangement links TRBV18 to TRBJ1-3; D call uncertain. The CDR3 has 15 residues. CDR1 is KGHSH and CDR2 is LQKENI in the germline V gene. V was cut by 1 base and J by 0 bases, with 7 bases left in between. The chain's CDR3 is CASSPQSLSGNTIYF. In DNA, the CDR3 is TGTGCCAGCTCACCACAGAGCCTCTCTGGAAACACCATATATTTT.

The chain combines TRBV4-2 with TRBJ2-1, with 13 bases lining up with TRBD2. The CDR3 covers 17 residues. The germline CDR1 and CDR2 sequences are LGHNA and YNFKEQ. The V gene end was trimmed by 6 bases and the J gene end by 7 bases; junction bases not matched to a gene: 12. The CDR3 reads CASSQNSLAGGPNEQFF. The CDR3 region has the DNA TGTGCCAGCAGTCAAAATTCACTAGCGGGAGGGCCGAATGAGCAGTTCTTC.

The rearrangement joins TRBV5-1 to TRBJ1-1; D is possibly TRBD1 (5 bases). The germline V and J ends were trimmed by 6 bases and 1 base, with 10 bases remaining between them. Germline V gene sequence: CDR1 SGHRS, CDR2 YFSETQ. The CDR3 is made up of 13 amino acids. CDR3 sequence: CASTQQGNTEAFF. The CDR3 nucleotides are TGCGCCAGCACTCAGCAGGGGAACACTGAAGCTTTCTTT.

The rearrangement joins TRBV7-9 to TRBJ1-2; 11 bases match TRBD1. Germline CDR1 reads SEHNR; CDR2 reads FQNEAQ (reference sequence). The V segment lost 5 bases and the J segment 6 bases; nucleotides outside the gene matches: 2. The CDR3 runs to 13 residues. The CDR3 spells CASSLGQGDGYTF. In nucleotides, the CDR3 is TGTGCCAGCAGCCTGGGACAGGGGGATGGCTACACCTTC.

The rearrangement links TRBV18 to TRBJ1-1; no firm D call. Germline V gene sequence: CDR1 KGHSH, CDR2 LQKENI. The CDR3 is 14 amino acids. Trimming took 6 bases from V and 1 from J, leaving 12 bases between them. CDR3 in amino acids: CASSPTRTNTEAFF. CDR3 nucleotide sequence: TGTGCCAGCTCGCCTACCCGAACGAACACTGAAGCTTTCTTT.

The rearrangement links TRBV18 to TRBJ1-2, with 7 bases fitting TRBD1. The length of the CDR3 is 14 residues. Germline V lookup: CDR1 KGHSH, CDR2 LQKENI. The V gene end was trimmed by 3 bases and the J gene end by 6 bases; junction bases not matched to a gene: 7. Written as DNA, the CDR3 is TGTGCCAGCTCACCGACAGGGAAGGACAATGGCTACACCTTC. Residues: CASSPTGKDNGYTF.

J is TRBJ1-2 and V is TRBV12-5, with 7 nucleotides matching TRBD1. Per the germline V gene, CDR1 is LGHNT and CDR2 is FRNRAP. V trimming: 1 base; J trimming: 6 bases; junction bases outside the gene matches: 2. This CDR3 region has 13 residues. The chain's CDR3 is CASGLAGGNGYTF. The CDR3, as DNA: TGTGCTAGTGGTTTGGCAGGGGGTAATGGCTACACCTTC.

This chain links TRBV27 with TRBJ1-6; D is unclear. This CDR3 contains 12 residues. Germline loops: CDR1 MNHEY, CDR2 SMNVEV (reference sequence). The V end was cut by 3 bases, the J end by 9 bases, with 6 bases between. The CDR3 loop reads CASSFGLSPLHF. CDR3 DNA sequence: TGTGCCAGCAGTTTCGGTCTTTCACCCCTCCACTTT.

This rearrangement joins TRBV6-5 to TRBJ1-1; 8 nucleotides align to TRBD1. V lost 2 bases and J lost 1; bases outside the gene matches: 6. Germline V lookup: CDR1 MNHEY, CDR2 SVGAGI. CDR3 size: 16 residues. For the CDR3, the DNA is TGTGCCAGCAGTTACCCCCAGGGGGCTGGGAACACTGAAGCTTTCTTT. Its translation is CASSYPQGAGNTEAFF.

The V and J genes are TRBV10-3 and TRBJ2-7; 12 positions match TRBD2. Germline CDR1 is ENHRY and CDR2 is SYGVKD. V was clipped by 2 bases and J by 6 bases; unmatched bases: 5. The CDR3 is 15 residues long. CDR3 protein: CAISEPGLAGVEQYF. For the CDR3, the DNA is TGTGCCATCAGTGAGCCGGGACTAGCGGGCGTCGAGCAGTACTTC.

V usage is TRBV16 and J usage is TRBJ1-2, with 7 nucleotides matching TRBD1. This CDR3 has 14 amino acids. V lost 4 bases to trimming and J lost 0 bases; unmatched junction nucleotides: 2. Germline CDR1 KGHSY, CDR2 FQNENV. The CDR3 nucleotides read TGTGCCAGCAGCCCGGACAGGTCTAACTATGGCTACACCTTC. Its protein product is CASSPDRSNYGYTF.

V usage is TRBV7-3 and J usage is TRBJ2-1; 9 bases match TRBD2. V shed 2 bases, J shed 2 bases, and the junction held 13 bases outside the gene matches. CDR1 is SGHTA, CDR2 FQGTGA, per germline. The CDR3 covers 19 residues. The CDR3 is CASSLRTKSSGGAYNEQFF. The CDR3 DNA reads as TGTGCCAGCAGCTTACGAACAAAGAGTAGCGGGGGAGCCTACAATGAGCAGTTCTTC.

The chain employs TRBV11-2 and TRBJ1-1; the D gene is possibly TRBD1 (5 bases). Germline V lookup: CDR1 SGHAT, CDR2 FQNNGV. V gave up 5 bases and J gave up 0 bases, with 13 bases separating them. The CDR3 runs 15 residues. CDR3 amino acids: CASSPAWGVNTEAFF. Written as DNA, the CDR3 is TGTGCCAGCAGCCCCGCGTGGGGGGTGAACACTGAAGCTTTCTTT.

The rearrangement joins TRBV18 to TRBJ1-1; 8 positions agree with TRBD1. Trimming cost V 1 base and J 2 bases; bases outside gene matches: 6. The CDR3 is 16 amino acids. The germline gives CDR1 KGHSH, CDR2 LQKENI. The CDR3 nucleotides read TGTGCCAGCTCACCACAGGGACAGGCCCCCAACACTGAAGCTTTCTTT. It translates to CASSPQGQAPNTEAFF. Looking up the rest from reference TRBV18 and TRBJ1-1 gives the full variable domain: NAGVMQNPRHLVRRRGQEARLRCSPMKGHSHVYWYRQLPEEGLKFMVYLQKENIIDESGMPKERFSAEFPKEGPSILRIQQVVRGDSAAYFCASSPQGQAPNTEAFFGQGTRLTVV.

This chain uses TRBV11-2 with TRBJ1-5; possible D gene TRBD1, 5 bases. CDR1 and CDR2 (germline): SGHAT, FQNNGV. Trimming took 3 bases from V and 3 from J, leaving 9 bases between them. There are 14 residues in the CDR3. The CDR3 reads CASSLSGHNQPQHF. The CDR3 nucleotides read TGTGCCAGCAGCTTGTCAGGGCACAATCAGCCCCAGCATTTT.

This chain links TRBV30 with TRBJ1-5; TRBD1 matches at 9 bases. Germline loops: CDR1 GTSNPN, CDR2 SVGIG (reference sequence). The V and J ends lost 2 bases and 4 bases, in that order; junction bases with no gene match: 3. The CDR3 runs 14 residues. CDR3 coding DNA: TGTGCCTGGAGTCCGGGACAGGGAAATCAGCCCCAGCATTTT. This encodes CAWSPGQGNQPQHF. The entire variable domain, with the rest obtained from reference TRBV30 and TRBJ1-5, is as follows: SQTIHQWPATLVQPVGSPLSLECTVEGTSNPNLYWYRQAAGRGLQLLFYSVGIGQISSEVPQNLSASRPQDRQFILSSKKLLLSDSGFYLCAWSPGQGNQPQHFGDGTRLSIL.

The rearrangement links TRBV4-2 to TRBJ1-3; TRBD1 matches at 7 bases. V was pared by 4 bases and J by 3 bases, with 6 bases of the junction left unmatched. From germline, CDR1 is LGHNA and CDR2 YNFKEQ. The CDR3 spans 15 residues. CDR3 DNA sequence: TGTGCCAGCAGCCCTCCCTCAGGGGGTGGAAACACCATATATTTT. Translated: CASSPPSGGGNTIYF.

The V and J genes are TRBV28 and TRBJ2-7; D is uncertain. This CDR3 is 13 amino acids long. CDR1 MDHEN and CDR2 SYDVKM come from the germline V gene. The ends were cut back, 4 bases at V and 1 base at J, with 8 bases in the middle. CDR3 in DNA: TGTGCCAGCAGTTCCCCGGTTTCCTACGAGCAGTACTTC. It encodes CASSSPVSYEQYF.

This chain connects TRBV28 to TRBJ2-7; possibly TRBD2 for D (5 bases). The germline gives CDR1 MDHEN, CDR2 SYDVKM. The CDR3 has 12 amino acids. V was cut by 6 bases and J by 7 bases, with 13 bases left in between. The CDR3 loop reads CASRSGPGEQYF. The CDR3 DNA reads TGTGCCAGCAGAAGTGGCCCGGGGGAGCAGTACTTC.

The chain carries TRBV5-6 and TRBJ2-7; 10 bases fit TRBD1. V was pared by 2 bases and J by 6 bases, with 8 bases of the junction left unmatched. CDR1 is SGHDT and CDR2 is YYEEEE in the germline V gene. CDR3 length: 15 residues. This CDR3 reads CASSFWDRGTVEQYF. CDR3 in DNA: TGTGCCAGCAGCTTCTGGGACAGGGGAACAGTCGAGCAGTACTTC.

This clone was counted only a few times. The chain's CDR3 is CASSIVGVEQPQHF. CDR3 DNA: TGTGCCAGTAGTATTGTCGGGGTAGAACAGCCCCAGCATTTT. The chain has TRBV19 and TRBJ1-5; no reliable D call. Trimming stripped 3 bases from V and 7 bases from J, with 13 bases between. The CDR3 runs 14 residues. Germline V gene lookup returns CDR1 LNHDA and CDR2 SQIVND (reference sequence).